This T cell receptor (beta chain) was recovered during a study of breast tumors, draining lymph nodes, adjacent tissues. Study-wide results and caveats: Tumors had less TCR diversity than lymph nodes, more than nontumor tissue.

V was clipped by 2 bases and J by 10 bases, with 9 bases between them. Germline CDR1 and CDR2: SGHVS and FQNEAQ. The CDR3 spans 13 residues. This clonotype was detected ten times or more. Its antigen is currently unknown. TCRdb recomputed calls from the multiplex PCR reads with MiXCR, one row per CDR3 protein. The sample consists of about 180,000 distinct CDR3 sequences, roughly 30% of them appearing once. The lymph nodes were axillary draining lymph nodes from breast cancer patients. The sequence was collected from a female donor with breast cancer. Some clones in this sample may be carry-over from other donors' samples. The sequenced sample consisted of axillary lymph node tissue. The chain is built from TRBV7-8 and TRBJ1-6; D gene unclear. Here the CDR3 DNA reads TGTGCCAGCAGCTTATTGTCCCCCTCACCCCTCCACTTT. Translation gives CASSLLSPSPLHF.